This section outlines one TCR beta chain sequence together with its context. This receptor's antigen is unknown. No quality values exist for individual bases; no much larger clone is one base distant. The CDR3 regions of human TCRbeta chains were analyzed by immunosequencing. Per the original workflow: TCRs in the repertoires were matched against a reference library of SARS-CoV-2-specific TCRs that had been generated with the MIRA antigen-specificity platform. Breadth was defined as the fraction of unique TCRs that were SARS-CoV-2-associated. Depth was defined as the fraction of total T cells that were SARS-CoV-2-associated. Using the MIRA data, each spike-specific TCR was mapped to the spike region that the TCR reacts to and placed in a CD4 or CD8 class. Log10-transformed breadth and depth values were compared by one-way ANOVA with Sidak's multiple comparisons tests. In its TCRdb copy, this immuneACCESS table keeps in-frame sequences only and misses some clones. Where compared with another copy, unresolved V genes explain less than half of these, and the others have no known cause. For V, J and clone size, that table is used; D and trimming come from the DNA. Across this sample there are about 91,000 clones, with about 88% seen only once. Clones ranked in the top ten supply over 15% of the sample.

This sample stems from a study of T cell responses to AZD1222 COVID-19 vaccine (TCRdb year 2021). Regarding the complete study: AZD1222 recipients whose second dose came at about 4 weeks and those whose second dose came at about 12 weeks were combined into one group, since spike-specific TCR depth and breadth did not differ between the two schedules. A total of 233 trial participants underwent TCR sequencing, of whom some 210 received two doses of AZD1222 and 26 received two doses of the MenACWY control vaccine. Trial participants were enrolled by age into subgroups of 18-55, 56-69 and 70-plus years, and around 150, 29 and 61 TCR-sequenced participants, respectively, were included in these subgroups. Overall results and qualifications from the work: The 56-69-year group was small, and its depth increase did not reach significance, likely because of low power. After two AZD1222 doses, spike-specific TCR breadth and depth were significantly higher than at day 0 and than in MenACWY recipients. Conclusions about previously exposed vaccinees were limited because only six AZD1222 recipients were SARS-CoV-2 seropositive at baseline. Vaccine-associated CD4 TCRs spanned the whole spike protein, with dominant responses in regions 160-218 and 743-854. Most participants were white British and females outnumbered males, and the authors suggested that clonal diversity may have been underestimated. Because no samples from the day 14 peak response were available, repertoires could be characterized only after the peak T cell response. Reportedly, close to half of the unique spike-specific TCRs recognized epitopes lying outside the regions that are mutated in the B.1.351 and B.1.1.7 variants.

V lost 5 bases and J lost 1 base; the stretch between them is 17 bases long. CDR1 and CDR2, per the germline V gene (reference sequence), are SEHNR and FQNEAQ. The CDR3 holds 17 amino acids from the cysteine to the phenylalanine. Solely the CDR3 DNA is kept, with 51 bases framed from the first base. Per the publication, the time point label means: baseline before first vaccination. Samples from vaccinated people were obtained from the UK trials COV001 and COV002, which included a single-blind randomized controlled phase 2/3 trial of AZD1222 (ChAdOx1 nCoV-19) in healthy adults. For TCRbeta chain sequencing, PBMC samples from trial participants were taken at day 0 and at day 28 after the second dose.

Specimen: peripheral blood, collected on day 0 of AZD1222 vaccination. The clonotype originates from an adult in good health. The rearrangement joined TRBV7-9 to TRBJ1-4; TRBD1 might be the D gene, on 5 matching bases. The sequenced DNA: TGTGCCAGCAGCCCTTCCCACAGGATTTTAACTAATGAAAAACTGTTTTTT. This codes for CASSPSHRILTNEKLFF.